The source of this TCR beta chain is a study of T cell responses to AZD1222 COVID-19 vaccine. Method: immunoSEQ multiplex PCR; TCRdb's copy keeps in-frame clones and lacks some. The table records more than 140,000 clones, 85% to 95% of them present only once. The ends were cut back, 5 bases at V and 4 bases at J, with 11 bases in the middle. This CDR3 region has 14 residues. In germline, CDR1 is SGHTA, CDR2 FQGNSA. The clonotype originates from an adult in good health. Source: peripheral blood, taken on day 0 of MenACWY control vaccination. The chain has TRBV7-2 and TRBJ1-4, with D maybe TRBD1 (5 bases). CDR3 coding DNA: TGTGCCAGCAGCCCCATGGGGGGTAATGAAAAACTGTTTTTT. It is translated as CASSPMGGNEKLFF.